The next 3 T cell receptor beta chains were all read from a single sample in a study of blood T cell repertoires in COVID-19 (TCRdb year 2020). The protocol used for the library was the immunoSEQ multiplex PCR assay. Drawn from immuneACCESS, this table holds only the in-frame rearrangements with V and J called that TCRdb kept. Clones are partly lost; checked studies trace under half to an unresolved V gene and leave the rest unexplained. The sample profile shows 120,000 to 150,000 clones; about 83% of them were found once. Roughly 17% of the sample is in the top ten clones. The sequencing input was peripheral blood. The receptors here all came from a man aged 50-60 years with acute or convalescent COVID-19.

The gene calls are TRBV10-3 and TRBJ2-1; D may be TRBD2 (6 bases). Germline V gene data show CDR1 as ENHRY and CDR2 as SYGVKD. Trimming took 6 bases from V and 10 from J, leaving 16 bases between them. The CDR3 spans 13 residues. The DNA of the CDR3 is TGTGCCATCAGGGGGACGGCGGAGGGAGAGCAGTTCTTC. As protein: CAIRGTAEGEQFF.

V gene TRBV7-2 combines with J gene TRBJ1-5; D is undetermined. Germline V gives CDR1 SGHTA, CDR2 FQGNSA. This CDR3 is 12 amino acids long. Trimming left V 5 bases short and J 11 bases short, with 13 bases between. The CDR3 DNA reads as TGTGCCAGCAGCGCCTTACTAGGGACCCAGCATTTT. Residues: CASSALLGTQHF.

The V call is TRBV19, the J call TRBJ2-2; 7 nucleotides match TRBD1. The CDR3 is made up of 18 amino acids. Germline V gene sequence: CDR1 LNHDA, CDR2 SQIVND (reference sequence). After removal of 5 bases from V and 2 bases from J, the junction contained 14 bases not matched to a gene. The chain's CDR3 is CASSGRQGFRTNTGELFF. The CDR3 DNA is TGTGCCAGTAGTGGAAGACAGGGTTTCCGTACTAACACCGGGGAGCTGTTTTTT.